This T cell receptor (beta chain) was sequenced for a study of blood T cell repertoires in COVID-19. Study details: The origin of the acute and convalescent COVID-19 samples was the United States, Italy and Spain.

Germline trimming cut 2 bases from V and 5 bases from J; bases unmatched to any gene: 7. The CDR3 is 14 amino acids. CDR1 and CDR2 from the germline V gene are SQVTM and ANQGSEA. In the original workflow: It was from reference gene primer amplification that nucleated cell counts were estimated. Assay: immunoSEQ multiplex PCR; the TCRdb copy retains only in-frame clones and omits some. V, J and clone size derive from that table, while D and trimming were established from the DNA sequence. The sample records more than 80,000 clones, roughly 82% being singletons. This chain links TRBV29-1 with TRBJ2-3; 7 bases align to TRBD2. Material: peripheral blood. The sequence was obtained from a man aged 50-60 years with active COVID-19. The DNA of the CDR3 is TGCAGCGTTGAACCCCTCGGGGGGAAAGATACGCAGTATTTT. Protein: CSVEPLGGKDTQYF.